This TCR beta chain appears in the sequencing data of a study of T cell clonality in common variable immunodeficiency. This clone was observed many times. What it binds is not known. The CDR3 extends 3 residues past the end of the read, so its final part is completed from the germline J gene. Here immunoSEQ multiplex PCR was the method, and the copy in TCRdb shows in-frame clones only, minus some. The repertoire consists of tens of thousands of clones, none detected only once. Overall study results and limits: Fewer deletions and N-nucleotide insertions were reportedly seen in common variable immunodeficiency TCR beta sequences.

The V gene end was trimmed by 4 bases and the J gene end by 3 bases; junction bases not matched to a gene: 4. Germline lookup yields CDR1 MNHEY and CDR2 SVGEGT. The CDR3 length is 15 residues. CVID subjects were neither ill nor on immunomodulatory or immunosuppressive medication at sampling. The rearrangement uses TRBV6-2 or TRBV6-3 and TRBJ2-1; 9 bases fit TRBD1. The specimen sequenced was peripheral blood mononuclear cells. The clonotype comes from a human donor with common variable immunodeficiency. This CDR3 is CASSSGQGDYNEQFF. The covered CDR3 bases are TGTGCCAGCAGTTCGGGACAGGGAGACTACAATGAG.